This T cell receptor beta chain was recovered during a study of CD8 T cells in ankylosing spondylitis. Remarks on this clonotype: Its antigen is unidentified.

Study-level points and caveats: Researchers reportedly found disease-linked clones significantly enriched in matched ankylosing spondylitis synovial fluid. With a CD8+ phenotype, disease-linked clones were relatively rare in peripheral blood. For ankylosing spondylitis blood, a TCR beta motif of about eight highly homologous variants appeared characteristic.

Each CDR3 protein is one row after TCRdb ran MiXCR on the 5' RACE reads. This table holds over 700,000 distinct CDR3 sequences, roughly 19% found once. Germline CDR1 reads GTSNPN; CDR2 reads SVGIG (reference sequence). Trimming took 4 bases from V and 1 from J, leaving 8 bases between them. The CDR3 has 13 amino acids. The chain links TRBV30 to TRBJ2-1, with no clear D. The clonotype comes from a male donor with ankylosing spondylitis. Sequenced material: blood, either unsorted or a sorted T cell fraction (not recorded which). The CDR3 DNA follows: TGTGCCTGGACGCTTGGTTCCTACAATGAGCAGTTCTTC. Protein: CAWTLGSYNEQFF.